The clone carrying this TCR beta chain was counted many times. Its antigen is undetermined. The data stem from a study of response to subunit inactivated influenza vaccine. Whole-study findings and limits: After each seasonal influenza vaccination, few new T cells are recruited, the authors suggested.

The CDR3 contains 15 residues. V shed 0 bases and J shed 1 base, with 11 bases lying between them. Germline CDR1 is SGHRS and CDR2 is YFSETQ. TCRdb redid the calling of the RT-PCR reads with MiXCR, one entry per CDR3 protein. The sample contains about 170,000 distinct CDR3 sequences, about 12% of which appear only once. These records were also assigned to another study, of T cells expressing NK-cell markers. Per that study: TCR beta cDNA was made by 5'RACE template switching with UMIs. There were a handful of donors in whom these clonotypes also led the CD3+CD56-NKG2C+ fraction. Whether expanded NKG2C+ T cell clones were HCMV-specific remained unclear.

This clonotype was obtained from a man over 45 who received an inactivated influenza vaccine. V is TRBV5-1 and J is TRBJ2-7; possibly TRBD1 for D (6 bases). The specimen comprised CD8+ T cells sorted from PBMCs, sampled 11 to 12 days after vaccination. The CDR3 loop is CASSLVQGTSYEQYF. The DNA for the CDR3 is TGCGCCAGCAGCTTGGTCCAGGGGACATCCTACGAGCAGTACTTC.